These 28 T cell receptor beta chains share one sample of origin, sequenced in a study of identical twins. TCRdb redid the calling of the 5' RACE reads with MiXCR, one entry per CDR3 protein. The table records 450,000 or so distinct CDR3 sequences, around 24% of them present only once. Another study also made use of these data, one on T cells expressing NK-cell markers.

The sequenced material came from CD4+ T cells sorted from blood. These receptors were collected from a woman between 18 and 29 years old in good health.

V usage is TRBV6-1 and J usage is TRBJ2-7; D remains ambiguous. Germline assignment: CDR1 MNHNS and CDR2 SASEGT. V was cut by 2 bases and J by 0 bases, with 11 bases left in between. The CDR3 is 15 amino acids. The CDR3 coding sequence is TGTGCCAGCAGTGAACTGTACAGTAGCTCCTACGAGCAGTACTTC. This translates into CASSELYSSSYEQYF.

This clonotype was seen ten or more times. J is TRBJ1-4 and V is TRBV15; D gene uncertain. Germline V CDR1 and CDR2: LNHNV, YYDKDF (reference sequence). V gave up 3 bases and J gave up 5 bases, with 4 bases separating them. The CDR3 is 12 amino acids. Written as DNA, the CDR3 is TGTGCCACCAGCAGGGGAAATGAAAAACTGTTTTTT. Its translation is CATSRGNEKLFF.

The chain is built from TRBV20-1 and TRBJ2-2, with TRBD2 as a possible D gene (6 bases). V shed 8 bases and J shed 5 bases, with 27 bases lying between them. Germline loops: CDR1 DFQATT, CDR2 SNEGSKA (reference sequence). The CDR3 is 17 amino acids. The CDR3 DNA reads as TGCAGTCTCGAGAAAAGGTCCGCGCGGGGTGGTACCGGGGAGCTGTTTTTT. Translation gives CSLEKRSARGGTGELFF.

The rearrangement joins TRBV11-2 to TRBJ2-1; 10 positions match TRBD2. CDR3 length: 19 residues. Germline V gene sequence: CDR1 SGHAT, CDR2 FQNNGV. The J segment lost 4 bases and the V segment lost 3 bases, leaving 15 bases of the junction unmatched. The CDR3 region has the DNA TGTGCCAGCAGCTTTCTGAGGGGGTTAGCGGGGGGCCCATACAATGAGCAGTTCTTC. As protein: CASSFLRGLAGGPYNEQFF.

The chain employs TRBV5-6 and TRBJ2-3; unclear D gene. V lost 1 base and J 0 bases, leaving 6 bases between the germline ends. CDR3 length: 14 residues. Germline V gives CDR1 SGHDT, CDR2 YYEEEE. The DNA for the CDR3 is TGTGCCAGCAGCTTGCCATTGAGCACAGATACGCAGTATTTT. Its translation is CASSLPLSTDTQYF.

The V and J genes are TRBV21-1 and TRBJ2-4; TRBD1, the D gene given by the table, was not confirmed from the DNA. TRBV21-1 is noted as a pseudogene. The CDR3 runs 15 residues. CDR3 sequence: CAIARGGSAKNIQYF. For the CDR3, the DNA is TGTGCCATCGCTCGAGGGGGATCGGCCAAAAACATTCAGTACTTC.

CDR3 coding DNA: TGTGCCAGCAGTTACTCGGGGCACAACTCCTACAATGAGCAGTTCTTC. Its translation: CASSYSGHNSYNEQFF. The gene calls are TRBV6-5 and TRBJ2-1; a possible D gene is TRBD1 (5 bases). This CDR3 is built from 16 residues. Germline V gene data show CDR1 as MNHEY and CDR2 as SVGAGI. The V and J ends lost 0 bases and 0 bases respectively, with 9 bases between them.

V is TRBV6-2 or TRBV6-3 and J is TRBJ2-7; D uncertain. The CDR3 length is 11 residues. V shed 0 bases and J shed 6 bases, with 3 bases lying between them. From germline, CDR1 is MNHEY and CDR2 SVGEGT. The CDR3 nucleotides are TGTGCCAGCAGTTACTCCACCGAGCAGTACTTC. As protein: CASSYSTEQYF.

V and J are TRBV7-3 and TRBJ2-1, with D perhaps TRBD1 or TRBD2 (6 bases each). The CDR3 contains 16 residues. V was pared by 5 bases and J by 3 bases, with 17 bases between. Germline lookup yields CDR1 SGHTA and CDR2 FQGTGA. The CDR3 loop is CASSKATGAGYNEQFF. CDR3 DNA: TGTGCCAGCAGCAAGGCCACGGGGGCAGGCTACAATGAGCAGTTCTTC. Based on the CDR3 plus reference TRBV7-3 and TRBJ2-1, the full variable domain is GAGVSQTPSNKVTEKGKYVELRCDPISGHTALYWYRQSLGQGPEFLIYFQGTGAADDSGLPNDRFFAVRPEGSVSTLKIQRTERGDSAVYLCASSKATGAGYNEQFFGPGTRLTVL.

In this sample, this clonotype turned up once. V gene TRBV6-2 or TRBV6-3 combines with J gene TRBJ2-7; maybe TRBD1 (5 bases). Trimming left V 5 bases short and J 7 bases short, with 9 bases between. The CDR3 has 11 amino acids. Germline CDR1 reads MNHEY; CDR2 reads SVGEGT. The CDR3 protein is CASSNRQEQYF. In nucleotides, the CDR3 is TGTGCCAGCAGTAATCGACAGGAGCAGTACTTC.

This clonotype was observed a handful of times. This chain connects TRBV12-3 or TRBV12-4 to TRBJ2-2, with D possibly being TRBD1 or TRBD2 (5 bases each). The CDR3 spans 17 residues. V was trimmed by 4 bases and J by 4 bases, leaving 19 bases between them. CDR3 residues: CASSYRTGTGTTGELFF. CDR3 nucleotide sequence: TGTGCCAGCAGTTATCGGACCGGGACGGGGACCACCGGGGAGCTGTTTTTT.

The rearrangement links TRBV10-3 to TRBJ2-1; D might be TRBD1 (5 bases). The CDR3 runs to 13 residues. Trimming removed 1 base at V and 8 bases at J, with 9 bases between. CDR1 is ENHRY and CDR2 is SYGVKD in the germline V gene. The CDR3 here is CAISEFSRDEQFF. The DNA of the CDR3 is TGTGCCATCAGTGAGTTTTCCAGGGATGAGCAGTTCTTC.

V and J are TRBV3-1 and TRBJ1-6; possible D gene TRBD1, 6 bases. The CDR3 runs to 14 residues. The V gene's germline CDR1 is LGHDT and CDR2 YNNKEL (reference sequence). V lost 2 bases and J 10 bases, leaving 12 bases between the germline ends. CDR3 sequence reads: CASSQSARGSPLHF. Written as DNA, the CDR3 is TGTGCCAGCAGCCAATCGGCCAGGGGATCACCCCTCCACTTT. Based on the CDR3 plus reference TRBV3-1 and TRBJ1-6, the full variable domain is DTAVSQTPKYLVTQMGNDKSIKCEQNLGHDTMYWYKQDSKKFLKIMFSYNNKELIINETVPNRFSPKSPDKAHLNLHINSLELGDSAVYFCASSQSARGSPLHFGNGTRLTVT.

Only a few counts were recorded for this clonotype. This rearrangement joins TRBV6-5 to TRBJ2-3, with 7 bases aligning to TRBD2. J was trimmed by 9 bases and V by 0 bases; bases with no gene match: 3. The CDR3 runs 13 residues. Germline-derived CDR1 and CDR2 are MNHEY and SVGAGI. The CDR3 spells CASSYSRRETQYF. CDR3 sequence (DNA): TGTGCCAGCAGTTACTCAAGGCGGGAGACGCAGTATTTT.

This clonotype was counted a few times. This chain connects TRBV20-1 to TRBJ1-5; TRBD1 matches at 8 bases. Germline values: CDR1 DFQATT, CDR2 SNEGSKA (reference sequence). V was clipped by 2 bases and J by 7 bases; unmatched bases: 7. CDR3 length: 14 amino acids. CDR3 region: CSARQDRGGQPQHF. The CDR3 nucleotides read TGCAGTGCTAGACAAGACAGGGGTGGACAGCCCCAGCATTTT.

The CDR3 loop reads CASTPSGNNEQFF. CDR3 bases: TGTGCCAGCACCCCTAGCGGGAACAATGAGCAGTTCTTC. The chain is built from TRBV6-1 and TRBJ2-1; TRBD2 matches at 9 bases. There are 13 residues in the CDR3. Unmatched junction bases numbered 3, after V lost 7 bases and J lost 5 bases. The germline V gene has CDR1 MNHNS and CDR2 SASEGT.

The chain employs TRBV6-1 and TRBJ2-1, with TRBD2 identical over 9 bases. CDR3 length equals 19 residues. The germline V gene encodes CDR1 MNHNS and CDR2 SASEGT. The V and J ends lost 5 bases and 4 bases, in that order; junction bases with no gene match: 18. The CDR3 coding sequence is TGTGCCAGCAGTCAAGGACAAAGTCCCAGGACTAGCGCATACAATGAGCAGTTCTTC. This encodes CASSQGQSPRTSAYNEQFF.

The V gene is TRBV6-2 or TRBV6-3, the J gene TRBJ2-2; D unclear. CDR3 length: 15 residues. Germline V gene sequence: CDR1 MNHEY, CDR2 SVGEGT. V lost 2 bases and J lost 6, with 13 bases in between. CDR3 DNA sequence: TGTGCCAGCAGTTACGACTCATTTCCAGCCGGGGAGCTGTTTTTT. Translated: CASSYDSFPAGELFF.

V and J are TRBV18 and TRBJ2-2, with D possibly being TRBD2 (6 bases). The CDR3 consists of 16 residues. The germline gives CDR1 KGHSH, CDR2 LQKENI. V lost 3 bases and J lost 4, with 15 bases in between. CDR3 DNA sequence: TGTGCCAGCTCACCGCGGGGAGCCCCGGGCACCGGGGAGCTGTTTTTT. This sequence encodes CASSPRGAPGTGELFF. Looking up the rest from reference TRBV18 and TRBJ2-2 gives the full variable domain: NAGVMQNPRHLVRRRGQEARLRCSPMKGHSHVYWYRQLPEEGLKFMVYLQKENIIDESGMPKERFSAEFPKEGPSILRIQQVVRGDSAAYFCASSPRGAPGTGELFFGEGSRLTVL.

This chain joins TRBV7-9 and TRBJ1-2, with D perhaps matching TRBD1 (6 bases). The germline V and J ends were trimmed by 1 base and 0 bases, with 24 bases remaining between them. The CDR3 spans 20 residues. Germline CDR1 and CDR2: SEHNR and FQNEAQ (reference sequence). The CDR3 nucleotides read TGTGCCAGCAGCTTAGAATATCGCGTGACAGGAAGAACAACTAACTATGGCTACACCTTC. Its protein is CASSLEYRVTGRTTNYGYTF.

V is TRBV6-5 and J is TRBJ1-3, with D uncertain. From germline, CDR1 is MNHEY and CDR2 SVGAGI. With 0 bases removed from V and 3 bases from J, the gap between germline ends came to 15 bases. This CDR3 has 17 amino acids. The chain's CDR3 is CASSYSAWDTLGNTIYF. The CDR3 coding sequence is TGTGCCAGCAGTTACTCCGCTTGGGATACTCTTGGAAACACCATATATTTT.

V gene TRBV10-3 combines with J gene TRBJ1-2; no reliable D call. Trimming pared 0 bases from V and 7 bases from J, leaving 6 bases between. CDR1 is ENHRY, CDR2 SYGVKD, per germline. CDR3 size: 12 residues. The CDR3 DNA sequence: TGTGCCATCAGTGAGTCAGGCGCTGGCTACACCTTC. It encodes CAISESGAGYTF.

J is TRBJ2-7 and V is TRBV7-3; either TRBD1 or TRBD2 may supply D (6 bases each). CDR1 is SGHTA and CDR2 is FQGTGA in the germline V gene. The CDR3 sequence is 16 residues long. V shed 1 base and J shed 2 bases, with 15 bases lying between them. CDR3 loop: CASSLKGGAVPYEQYF. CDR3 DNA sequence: TGTGCCAGCAGCTTAAAGGGGGGAGCGGTCCCCTACGAGCAGTACTTC.

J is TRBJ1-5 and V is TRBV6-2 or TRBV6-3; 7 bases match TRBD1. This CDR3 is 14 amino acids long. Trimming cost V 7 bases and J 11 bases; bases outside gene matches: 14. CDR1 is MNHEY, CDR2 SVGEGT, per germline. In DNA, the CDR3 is TGTGCCAGCACCGACAGGGTCTTGGGCATGTCCCAGCATTTT. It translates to CASTDRVLGMSQHF.

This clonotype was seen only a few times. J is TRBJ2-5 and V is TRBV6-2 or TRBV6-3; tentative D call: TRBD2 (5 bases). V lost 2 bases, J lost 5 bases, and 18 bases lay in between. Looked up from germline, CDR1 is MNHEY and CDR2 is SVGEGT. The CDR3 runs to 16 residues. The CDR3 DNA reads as TGTGCCAGCAGTTACCCCGCTGGCAACAAGCGGGAGACCCAGTACTTC. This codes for CASSYPAGNKRETQYF.

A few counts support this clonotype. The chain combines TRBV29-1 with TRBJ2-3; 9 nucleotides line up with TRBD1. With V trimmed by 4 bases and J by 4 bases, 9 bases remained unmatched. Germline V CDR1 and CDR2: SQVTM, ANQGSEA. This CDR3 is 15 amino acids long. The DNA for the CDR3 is TGCAGCGTTGCCTTGGCCCGACAGGGGGCAGATACGCAGTATTTT. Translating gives CSVALARQGADTQYF.

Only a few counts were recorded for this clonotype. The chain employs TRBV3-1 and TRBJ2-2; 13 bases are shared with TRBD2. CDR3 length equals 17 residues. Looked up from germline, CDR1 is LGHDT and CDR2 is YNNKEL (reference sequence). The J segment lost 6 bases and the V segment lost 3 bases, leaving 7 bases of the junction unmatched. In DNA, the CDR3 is TGTGCCAGCAGCCACCGACGGACTAGCGGGGGACCCGGGGAGCTGTTTTTT. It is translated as CASSHRRTSGGPGELFF.

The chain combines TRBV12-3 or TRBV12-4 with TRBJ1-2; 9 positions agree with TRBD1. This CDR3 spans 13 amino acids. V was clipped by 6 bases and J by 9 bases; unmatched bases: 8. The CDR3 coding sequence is TGTGCCAGCAGATCCTCCGGGACAGGGCGCTACACCTTC. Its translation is CASRSSGTGRYTF.